This TCR beta chain is from a study of cytomegalovirus exposure and HLA in healthy donors. Trimming took 10 bases from V and 8 from J; bases not matched to a gene: 15. This CDR3 has 14 amino acids. Germline V gene sequence: CDR1 LNHDA, CDR2 SQIVND (reference sequence). The PCR contained 60 Vbeta and 13 Jbeta primers. The method was immunoSEQ multiplex PCR; TCRdb's version includes in-frame clones alone and lacks a portion of them. The sample totals around 150,000 clones; its top ten clones hold 2.7%. The specimen was PBMCs. The chain uses TRBV19 and TRBJ1-2; 8 bases fit TRBD1. The sequence came from a middle-aged man in good health and CMV-seronegative. CDR3 amino acids: CATHPTGEVGGYTF. CDR3 DNA sequence: TGTGCCACTCATCCGACAGGGGAGGTAGGAGGCTACACCTTC. Full variable domain (missing parts from reference TRBV19 and TRBJ1-2): DGGITQSPKYLFRKEGQNVTLSCEQNLNHDAMYWYRQDPGQGLRLIYYSQIVNDFQKGDIAEGYSVSREKKESFPLTVTSAQKNPTAFYLCATHPTGEVGGYTFGSGTRLTVV.